The following is a T cell receptor (beta chain) sequence with its context. Its cognate antigen is unknown. This specimen belongs to a study of lymphopenia after photon versus proton radiotherapy. General observations from the study: Authors raise, but do not show, better survival with proton therapy.

Profiling relied on immunoSEQ multiplex PCR, and the TCRdb table lists in-frame clones only, not all of them. The profile shows under 75,000 clones, around 93% of them singletons. This CDR3 has 15 residues. With 4 bases removed from V and 1 base from J, the gap between germline ends came to 14 bases. The germline V gene encodes CDR1 SGHTA and CDR2 FQGNSA. This specimen was peripheral blood, taken from a patient treated with photon-based radiotherapy. The TCR originated in a woman between 40 and 50 years old with cholangiocarcinoma. The rearrangement links TRBV7-2 to TRBJ2-7; no firm D call. In nucleotides, the CDR3 is TGTGCCAGCAGCTCGGGCCGGCAGAGATCCTACGAGCAGTACTTC. This translates into CASSSGRQRSYEQYF.